The 10 T cell receptor beta chains presented below share a single source sample, sequenced in a study of T cell repertoires in cytomegalovirus infection (dated by TCRdb to the late 2010s). Reads for this sample came from an Illumina HiSeq 1500. TCRdb cleaned the public reads at Q25 with fastp, built clones with MiXCR and kept in-frame beta chains. Under each unique CDR3 protein, matching rows form one entry showing the most common genes and DNA. Recorded for this sample are about 600,000 distinct CDR3 sequences; approximately 24% of them occurred a single time. Roughly 8% of the sample goes to the ten largest clones. The sample consisted of CD8+ T cells from PBMCs. These receptors were obtained from a human donor in good health (CMV status not recorded). Some clones in this sample may be carry-over from other donors' samples.

In its sample, this clonotype was seen many times. The J gene is TRBJ1-1, the V gene TRBV6-2 or TRBV6-3, with D perhaps matching TRBD1 (6 bases). Trimming cost V 2 bases and J 4 bases, with 14 bases left between them. The CDR3 totals 15 residues. The germline V gene encodes CDR1 MNHEY and CDR2 SVGEGT. Written as DNA, the CDR3 is TGTGCCAGCAGTTACACACCGACAGGATCCACTGAAGCTTTCTTT. Translated: CASSYTPTGSTEAFF.

This clonotype has ten or more counts. This chain links TRBV2 with TRBJ2-5; D remains ambiguous. The CDR3 is 13 residues long. V dropped 0 bases and J dropped 4 bases, with 6 bases sitting between them. Germline CDR1 reads SNHLY; CDR2 reads FYNNEI. CDR3 protein: CASSEALRETQYF. The CDR3 coding sequence is TGTGCCAGCAGTGAAGCCCTTCGAGAGACCCAGTACTTC.

The V and J genes are TRBV7-9 and TRBJ1-1; D remains unclear. The CDR3 contains 13 residues. Germline CDR1 is SEHNR and CDR2 is FQNEAQ (reference sequence). Trimming removed 6 bases from V and 11 bases from J, with 19 bases in between. The chain's CDR3 is CASSFQSLPDAFF. CDR3 DNA sequence: TGTGCCAGCAGTTTTCAGTCCCTCCCAGACGCTTTCTTT.

V gene TRBV7-2 combines with J gene TRBJ2-7; D is possibly TRBD1 (5 bases). V lost 1 base, J lost 1 base, and 11 bases lay in between. Per the germline V gene, CDR1 is SGHTA and CDR2 is FQGNSA. This CDR3 spans 15 amino acids. The CDR3 DNA reads as TGTGCCAGCAGCTTAGTTGGTGACAGTTCCTACGAGCAGTACTTC. Its protein is CASSLVGDSSYEQYF.

This chain links TRBV6-5 with TRBJ1-1; no clear D gene. V was clipped by 6 bases and J by 3 bases, with 11 bases between them. Per germline, CDR1 MNHEY and CDR2 SVGAGI. This CDR3 has 13 amino acids. The CDR3 loop is CASRIGLDTEAFF. For the CDR3, the DNA is TGTGCCAGCAGAATCGGACTTGACACTGAAGCTTTCTTT.

This clonotype came up a few times. This sequence joins TRBV5-5 and TRBJ2-1, with D perhaps TRBD2 (6 bases). Germline assignment: CDR1 SGHKS and CDR2 YYEKEE (reference sequence). The CDR3 runs to 16 residues. The V gene lost 3 bases and the J gene lost 5 bases, with 18 bases spanning the gap. The CDR3, as DNA: TGTGCCAGCAGCTCTATGGACTACCACCCACACAATGAGCAGTTCTTC. Protein sequence: CASSSMDYHPHNEQFF.

This clonotype was seen only a few times. The V gene is TRBV27, the J gene TRBJ1-1; TRBD1 matches 8 bases. CDR1 MNHEY and CDR2 SMNVEV come from the germline V gene (reference sequence). V gave up 5 bases and J gave up 1 base; unmatched junction bases: 6. This CDR3 region has 15 residues. DNA of the CDR3: TGTGCCAGCAGTGCGCGACAGGGGTCGAACACTGAAGCTTTCTTT. Translating it yields CASSARQGSNTEAFF.

This clonotype came up many times. The chain couples TRBV7-2 to TRBJ1-3; no definite D call. With 5 bases removed from V and 4 bases from J, the gap between germline ends came to 21 bases. The CDR3 loop spans 17 amino acids. Germline lookup yields CDR1 SGHTA and CDR2 FQGNSA. The CDR3 here is CASSPLGERAQGNTIYF. The CDR3 DNA sequence: TGTGCCAGCAGCCCACTCGGGGAAAGGGCCCAAGGAAACACCATATATTTT. The variable domain in full, with the rest retrieved from reference TRBV7-2 and TRBJ1-3, is GAGVSQSPSNKVTEKGKDVELRCDPISGHTALYWYRQSLGQGLEFLIYFQGNSAPDKSGLPSDRFSAERTGGSVSTLTIQRTQQEDSAVYLCASSPLGERAQGNTIYFGEGSWLTVV.

This clonotype was detected ten times or more. V and J are TRBV27 and TRBJ2-3; D call uncertain. V was pared by 1 base and J by 4 bases, with 6 bases between. CDR3 length: 13 amino acids. Germline CDR1 MNHEY, CDR2 SMNVEV (reference sequence). CDR3 residues: CASSLYTSDTQYF. As DNA, the CDR3 is TGTGCCAGCAGTTTATATACCTCAGATACGCAGTATTTT.

This clonotype was recorded at least ten times. The chain joins TRBV11-3 to TRBJ1-1; TRBD1 is a possible D gene (5 bases). V lost 2 bases, J lost 7 bases, and 11 bases lay in between. The CDR3 is 13 residues long. Germline lookup yields CDR1 SGHNT and CDR2 YENEEA. The CDR3 sequence is CASSLIPGLEAFF. DNA of the CDR3: TGTGCCAGCAGCTTAATCCCGGGACTTGAAGCTTTCTTT.